This TCR beta chain was recorded in a study of tumor and adjacent non-tumor tissue in lung cancer. Across the whole study: There were some 11 adenocarcinoma, a couple of squamous cell carcinoma and 1 small cell lung cancer cases.

With respect to this clonotype: The antigen is undetermined. Germline and junction disagree at one end, which may indicate a read error.

RNA was extracted from bulk tissue without any cell sorting. Three rounds of nested PCR, following a modified ARM-PCR protocol, produced the TCRbeta library. TCRdb reprocessed the multiplex PCR reads with MiXCR, giving one entry per CDR3 protein. The sample lists around 200,000 distinct CDR3 sequences, 71% occurring once. Study results and limitations: Normal lung showed higher cumulative top 100 clone frequency than tumor.

The clonotype was recovered from a man aged 55 to 70 with non-small cell lung cancer. The specimen was lung tumor tissue.

CDR3 DNA: TGTGCCAGCAGCTTTCATGGTAGTGAAAAGCTGTTTTTT. As protein: CASSFHGSEKLFF. The rearrangement joins TRBV7-9 to TRBJ1-4; D is unclear. The length of the CDR3 is 13 residues. Germline CDR1 SEHNR, CDR2 FQNEAQ (reference sequence).